This T cell receptor beta chain was obtained from a study of human T cells and chemical hapten exposure (dated by TCRdb to the early 2020s). Broadly, across the study: For sensitization, 2% DPC in acetone was applied to a roughly 2 cm by roughly 2 cm area of upper inner arm skin. Weekly therapeutic DPC doses were additionally applied to the scalp of patients throughout the roughly 23-week study period. Patch testing on the upper back used Finn chambers containing 0.01% DPC, with scoring done after 6 days according to International Contact Dermatitis Research Group standards. The patient cohort, mostly female, included alopecia areata with under or over 50% scalp involvement, alopecia totalis and alopecia universalis. Libraries were pooled for sequencing, and per-sample TCR yields varied mainly because of small differences in library volumes within the pool. The study tracked peripheral blood TCR repertoire changes in vivo during primary and secondary sensitization to the hapten diphenylcyclopropenone (DPC) in alopecia patients. Blood samples were taken from patients before sensitization (week 0) and at 2, 6 and about 24 weeks after DPC sensitization. Some 29 alopecia patients gave blood for TCR sequencing at one to four time points (pre-sensitization, 2, 6 and 24 weeks). The investigation overall reported the following: Significantly more large CDR3 similarity clusters were formed by expanded TCRs than by pre-sensitization or healthy control sets, consistent with antigen-driven responses. Because every patient had alopecia, a presumed autoimmune disease, the patients' immune response might differ from that of healthy individuals. Repeated subsampling changed both the strength of the expansion versus patch-test correlation and the threshold at which that correlation became significant. The number of TCRs above 1 in 1000 frequency did not change with DPC sensitization; there was no evidence of global repertoire structure alterations. The number of PT1 expanded TCRs positively correlated with patch test score, significant at thresholds 8, 16 and 32 but not 4.

In the paper's terms, the time point label means: pre-sensitization, week 0. The intended sense of this specimen's treatment or condition label: therapeutic diphenylcyclopropenone sensitization with weekly scalp DPC. At each patch-test visit, blood was drawn before the patch test was applied. To be eligible, patients had to be aged 18 to 70, diagnosed with alopecia and judged suitable for DPC therapy, while pregnant patients were excluded. Total RNA was isolated from unfractionated whole blood collected in Tempus Blood RNA tubes. This clonotype was counted many times. Its antigen has not been determined. No base qualities exist here, and no much larger clone lies one base off it. Receptors were amplified or captured by RACE. The instrument was a NextSeq 500. During library preparation, unique molecular identifiers were attached to individual cDNA molecules so that TCRs could be counted quantitatively and reproducibly. For every blood RNA sample, sequencing covered both the TCR alpha and TCR beta chains. The published analysis was carried out like this. A median of around 96,000 TCRs per sample was observed, with a range of 23,224 to 690,600. The Decombinator software suite was used to annotate V, J and CDR3 in the TCR reads. For the PS versus PT1 abundance plots, all samples were subsampled to the same number of TCRs (28,000). Expanded TCRs were defined as absent before sensitization and observed at least eight times at the 2-week time point. The public reads were run again by TCRdb, first through fastp at Q25 and then through MiXCR, and only productive beta chains were kept. Entries are consolidated by CDR3 protein sequence, retaining the most common genes and DNA. These V and J calls rely on TCRdb rather than the paper's analysis. The sample yields more than 55,000 distinct CDR3 sequences; more than 8% were counted once. In total, the top ten clones hold 8% to 10% of the sample.

The CDR3 spans 15 residues, from the cysteine through the phenylalanine. Of all the DNA, just the CDR3 is kept, 45 bases in frame from base 1. CDR1 and CDR2, looked up from the germline V gene, are SGHVS and FNYEAQ. The V and J ends are trimmed by 1 base and 2 bases, leaving 10 bases between them. The receptor's source is a man in his forties with alopecia areata. Some clones in this sample may be carry-over from other donors' samples. The input for sequencing was whole blood, taken in connection with sensitization to the hapten diphenylcyclopropenone (DPC). The chain links TRBV7-6 with TRBJ2-3; no D gene can be assigned with confidence. The nucleotide sequence reads as follows: TGTGCCAGCAGCTTAGGTACTACAAACACAGATACGCAGTATTTT. It specifies CASSLGTTNTDTQYF.